These 8 T cell receptor beta chains originate from one sample sequenced in a study of blood T cell repertoires in COVID-19. TCRdb keeps only in-frame clones here, not all; method: immunoSEQ multiplex PCR. Here the sample spans 220,000 or so clones, 80% being singletons. Sequencing was performed on peripheral blood. The source is a woman aged 70-85 years with acute or convalescent COVID-19.

The CDR3 DNA reads TGCGCCAGCGATTCCGGGACAGGGTTGTTCGGGGAGCTGTTTTTT. Translation gives CASDSGTGLFGELFF. The chain carries TRBV5-1 and TRBJ2-2, with 9 bases aligning to TRBD1. J gave up 7 bases and V 7 bases, and 11 bases lay outside the gene matches. The CDR3 has 15 amino acids. The germline V gene encodes CDR1 SGHRS and CDR2 YFSETQ.

Remarks on this clone: A read error may account for a junction end that differs from germline. The identical CDR3 is also encoded by other nucleotide sequences in the sample. The J gene is TRBJ2-1, the V gene TRBV27, with TRBD1 matching 9 bases. The CDR3 totals 17 residues. The V gene's germline CDR1 is MNHEY and CDR2 SMNVEV (reference sequence). The CDR3 nucleotides read TGTGCTAGCAGTTTACGTGGACAGGGGTCTTCCTACAATGAGCAGTTCTTC. This encodes CASSLRGQGSSYNEQFF.

The J gene is TRBJ2-1, the V gene TRBV5-1; 7 nucleotides line up with TRBD1. Trimming at V came to 4 bases and at J to 4 bases, leaving 5 bases not matched to a gene. Germline V gene sequence: CDR1 SGHRS, CDR2 YFSETQ. The CDR3 loop spans 14 amino acids. The CDR3 bases are TGCGCCAGCAGCATCGAACAGGGGTACAATGAGCAGTTCTTC. Translation gives CASSIEQGYNEQFF.

The chain carries TRBV18 and TRBJ1-4, with D tentatively TRBD1 (5 bases). This CDR3 contains 14 residues. V dropped 1 base and J dropped 8 bases, with 11 bases sitting between them. From germline, CDR1 is KGHSH and CDR2 LQKENI. As DNA, the CDR3 is TGTGCCAGCTCACCACGGAGGGGCAAGGAAAAACTGTTTTTT. Its protein product is CASSPRRGKEKLFF.

The chain employs TRBV19 and TRBJ2-5, with no clear D. Germline-derived CDR1 and CDR2 are LNHDA and SQIVND (reference sequence). V dropped 5 bases and J dropped 5 bases, with 6 bases sitting between them. The CDR3 has 11 residues. The CDR3 nucleotides are TGTGCCAGTAGTGGTGAGGAGACCCAGTACTTC. Translation: CASSGEETQYF.

V usage is TRBV5-1 and J usage is TRBJ2-3, with D possibly matching TRBD2 (6 bases). Trimming pared 9 bases from V and 2 bases from J, leaving 16 bases between. Germline assignment: CDR1 SGHRS and CDR2 YFSETQ. The CDR3 has 14 amino acids. CDR3 bases: TGCGCCACCAGTTGGGACTCTTACACAGATACGCAGTATTTT. It codes for CATSWDSYTDTQYF.

The J gene is TRBJ2-7, the V gene TRBV6-2 or TRBV6-3; 10 nucleotides match TRBD1. Germline CDR1 MNHEY, CDR2 SVGEGT. J lost 5 bases, V lost 5 bases, and 9 bases had no gene match. The CDR3 is 15 residues long. Here the CDR3 DNA reads TGTGCCAGCAGTGGACCGGGACAGGGGTACGACGAGCAGTACTTC. As protein: CASSGPGQGYDEQYF.

This chain joins TRBV2 and TRBJ2-2; a weak D match, TRBD1 (6 bases). The germline gives CDR1 SNHLY, CDR2 FYNNEI. V lost 4 bases, J lost 0 bases, and 9 bases lay in between. The CDR3 loop spans 15 amino acids. CDR3 residues: CASSVQGSNTGELFF. The CDR3 DNA follows: TGTGCCAGCAGTGTACAGGGCTCGAACACCGGGGAGCTGTTTTTT.